Listed below are T cell receptor beta chains from one sample, sequenced in a study of T cell clonotyping in hematopoietic cell transplantation. Generated by immunoSEQ multiplex PCR, the TCRdb table keeps only in-frame clones and is missing some. The data show under 45,000 clones, with 95% seen just once and around 1.5% held by the top ten. The material sequenced was peripheral blood mononuclear cells, taken before stem cell transplant. These receptors all stem from a man aged 35 to 55 with chronic myeloid leukemia. Some clones in this sample may be carry-over from other donors' samples. Each CDR3 is given with its conserved first and last residue.

j_gene | v_gene | CDR3aa
TRBJ2-7 | TRBV7-2 | CASSLGAAGEQYF
TRBJ1-2 | TRBV28 | CASVRPNYGYTF
TRBJ2-7 | TRBV5-1 | CASSLTWDRTYEQYF
TRBJ1-1 | TRBV11-2 | CASSFPTGGGTEAFF
TRBJ2-7 | TRBV9 | CASSPRQTLYEQYF
TRBJ1-1 | TRBV29-1 | CSVVGENWSNTEAFF
TRBJ1-5 | TRBV7-8 | CASSLGDNYQPQHF
TRBJ2-2 | TRBV7-6 | CASSLTGEAGELFF
TRBJ1-4 | TRBV18 | CASSRDRGSDEKLFF
TRBJ1-2 | TRBV18 | CASSPVTLKGDGYTF
TRBJ1-5 | TRBV30 | CAWSTGTGRHF
TRBJ2-7 | TRBV6-4 | CASVTGYEQYF
TRBJ1-1 | TRBV5-6 | CASSLKPDNTEAFF
TRBJ2-5 | TRBV4-3 | CASSPTATSGAETQYF
TRBJ2-7 | TRBV4-3 | CASSLFQQGTYEQYF
TRBJ1-5 | TRBV7-2 | CASSLDRRGNQPQHF
TRBJ1-2 | TRBV4-1 | CASSPTQGFYGYTF
TRBJ1-2 | TRBV5-4 | CASSSRWGLEGYTF
TRBJ1-6 | TRBV6-6 | CASSYSMGQGFSPLHF
TRBJ2-5 | TRBV7-2 | CASSPGLSQFRETQYF
TRBJ1-5 | TRBV16 | CASSQVEGATQPQHF
TRBJ1-2 | TRBV7-9 | CASSLDGEFYGYTF
TRBJ1-1 | TRBV19 | CASSRGGMRTEAFF
TRBJ2-3 | TRBV11-2 | CASSPSQGLNTDTQYF
TRBJ2-7 | TRBV5-4 | CASSRNPGGRRSYEQYF
TRBJ1-5 | TRBV7-9 | CASSTDGDGNQPQHF
TRBJ1-1 | TRBV5-4 | CASSQGQGYPNTEAFF
TRBJ2-7 | TRBV7-2 | CASSMGQFSYEQYF
TRBJ1-2 | TRBV28 | CASSRSVYGYTF
TRBJ1-2 | TRBV14 | CASSQEKGANYGYTF
TRBJ2-3 | TRBV6-1 | CASSVQGTDTQYF
TRBJ2-5 | TRBV7-9 | CASRQLPPETQYF
TRBJ2-7 | TRBV11-2 | CASSLDRNREQYF
TRBJ1-5 | TRBV4-3 | CASSQTGREQPQHF
TRBJ2-3 | TRBV10-3 | CAISEGHGSDTQYF
TRBJ2-7 | TRBV5-4 | CASSTPGRTGDPEQYF
TRBJ2-5 | TRBV28 | CASSRLTGTDYQETQYF
TRBJ1-2 | TRBV5-1 | CASSLGDRGLYGYTF
TRBJ2-3 | TRBV11-3 | CASSLATVADTQYF